This paragraph covers one TCR beta chain sequence. These data are taken from a study of T cell changes during pregnancy in multiple sclerosis. From germline, CDR1 is MNHEY and CDR2 SVGAGI. The V and J ends lost 2 bases and 10 bases, in that order; junction bases with no gene match: 11. This CDR3 has 16 residues. Data came from immunoSEQ multiplex PCR; TCRdb stores just in-frame clones and leaves some out. The profile shows about 59,000 clones, about 94% of them singletons. Sequenced here: CD8+ T cells from peripheral blood mononuclear cells, sampled after pregnancy. The clonotype comes from a female donor with multiple sclerosis, enrolled in a pregnancy study. This rearrangement joins TRBV6-5 to TRBJ2-2, with TRBD2 matching 9 bases. This CDR3 reads CASSYRVGGRALELFF. The CDR3 DNA is TGTGCCAGCAGTTACCGAGTCGGCGGGAGGGCCCTGGAGCTGTTTTTT.